This TCR beta chain was retrieved from a study of Ad26.COV2.S vaccination and SARS-CoV-2 variants (dated by TCRdb to the early 2020s). Concerning the study at large: Donors in the vaccine arm were drawn from COV1001, a phase I-IIa trial of Ad26.COV2.S in healthy adults that was multicentre, randomized, double-blind and placebo-controlled. Ad26.COV2.S was administered intramuscularly at a dose of 5x10^10 or 1x10^11 viral particles, either as one shot or as two shots given 56 days apart. The specificity and breadth of SARS-CoV-2-reactive T cell receptors after Ad26.COV2.S vaccination were assessed by TCRbeta repertoire sequencing. A total of approximately 30 samples were included in the TCR-sequenced set, comprising some 20 Ad26.COV2.S vaccine recipients, 5 placebo recipients and 8 SARS-CoV-2 convalescent individuals. Participants in the trial were split at random into five groups of five each, receiving low-dose or high-dose Ad26.COV2.S once or twice, or else placebo on both occasions. Throughout the experiments and outcome assessment, investigators stayed blinded to trial group allocation.

The immunoSEQ Assay was the method used to sequence TCRbeta CDR3 regions. After extraction, genomic DNA underwent amplification by bias-controlled multiplex PCR, followed by high-throughput sequencing. Concerning the study's data processing: To quantify the absolute abundance of each unique TCRbeta CDR3 region, sequences were collapsed and filtered. Usable DNA was measured by amplifying reference genes present in all nucleated cells, and TCRbeta template counts were normalized to that usable DNA to estimate T cell fraction. Repertoire TCRs were annotated as SARS-CoV-2-specific when V gene, CDR3 amino acid sequence and J gene were exactly matched to a known reactive TCR set. The reference SARS-CoV-2 TCR set was obtained from MIRA and was filtered for enrichment in COVID-19-positive ImmuneCODE repertoires, whereby public or cross-reactive TCRs were removed. Using the MIRA antigens, annotated TCRs were further analysed by specific ORF or by position within an ORF. Breadth was defined as annotated unique rearrangements over total unique productive rearrangements; depth was the summed frequency of those rearrangements. Two-sided Wilcoxon rank-sum tests were applied when comparing TCR breadth between groups. In TCRdb, the immuneACCESS table is reduced to in-frame sequences with V and J assigned. These tables do not hold every clone; where another copy was compared, an unresolved V gene accounts for under half, and the others remain unexplained. Clonal size and the V and J genes are those of that table, whereas D and trimming came from the DNA. Across this sample there are around 400,000 clones, with about nine tenths seen only once. The ten largest clonotypes hold around 1.9% of the sample.

V drops 0 bases and J drops 14 bases, leaving 13 bases in between. The CDR3 sequence holds 12 residues, the cysteine and phenylalanine included. The kept DNA is CDR3 alone, 36 bases in frame from the first base. The CDR1 and CDR2 encoded by the germline V gene (reference sequence) are LGHDT and YNNKEL. A note on this clone: Its binding antigen is unknown. Base qualities are missing; no much larger clone stands one base away.

In the paper's terms, the treatment or condition label means: around 19 received Ad26.COV2.S at low or high dose, single or two shots; roughly five received placebo; per-sample allocation not given. Repertoires of vaccine and placebo recipients were sequenced from samples taken on day 63 after the first injection. Cohort 1b enrolled 25 or so adults aged 18-55 years at a single site in Boston, USA, between 29 July and 7 August 2020. Ad26.COV2.S was a replication-incompetent adenovirus type 26 vector expressing a prefusion-stabilized SARS-CoV-2 spike protein from the original Wuhan strain. Overall study outcomes, separate from this receptor: After vaccination, spike-specific CD8+ and CD4+ T cell responses were reported to show substantial breadth. The authors noted that the TCR breadth and depth analyses may have underestimated total T cell responses. The study was not powered for comparison of responses between vaccine doses or regimens. Vaccine and placebo recipients had comparable non-spike TCR breadth, which fits with the vaccine containing only spike. Higher spike-specific TCR breadth was observed in Ad26.COV2.S recipients than in placebo recipients (P = 0.0014).

The chain is encoded by TRBV3-1 (or the pseudogene TRBV3-2) joined to TRBJ1-2; the D gene is possibly TRBD1, with 6 bases matching. Here the sequenced sample was peripheral blood, taken in a trial of Ad26.COV2.S vaccine versus placebo. The source is a person aged 18-60 years who received the Ad26.COV2.S COVID-19 vaccine or a placebo. The CDR3: CASSQDQGPGTF. The DNA is TGTGCCAGCAGCCAAGATCAGGGGCCAGGGACCTTC.